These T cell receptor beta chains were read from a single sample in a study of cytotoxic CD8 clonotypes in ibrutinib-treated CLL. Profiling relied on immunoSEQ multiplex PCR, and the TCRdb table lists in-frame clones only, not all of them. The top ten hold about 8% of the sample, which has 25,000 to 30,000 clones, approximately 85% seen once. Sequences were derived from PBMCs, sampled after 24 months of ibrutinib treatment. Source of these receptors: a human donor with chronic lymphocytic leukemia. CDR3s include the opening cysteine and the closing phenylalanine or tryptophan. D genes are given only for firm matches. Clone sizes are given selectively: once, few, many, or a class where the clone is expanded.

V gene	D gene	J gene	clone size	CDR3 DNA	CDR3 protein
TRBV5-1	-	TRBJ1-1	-	TGCGCCAGCAGCTTGGAACCGCGGCTGGGCACTGAAGCTTTCTTT	CASSLEPRLGTEAFF
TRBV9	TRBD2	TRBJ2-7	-	TGTGCCAGCAGCCTTTCTAGCGGGGGGCTGGACGAGCAGTACTTC	CASSLSSGGLDEQYF
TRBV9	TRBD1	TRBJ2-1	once	TGTGCCAGCAGCGTAGGTTGGGACAGCTCCTACAATGAGCAGTTCTTC	CASSVGWDSSYNEQFF
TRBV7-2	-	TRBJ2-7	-	TGTGCCAGCAGCTTAGCTCGGGGGGCGGTCGAGCAGTACTTC	CASSLARGAVEQYF
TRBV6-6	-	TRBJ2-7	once	TGTGCCAGCAGTTACTCGGTTGGCTACGAGCAGTACTTC	CASSYSVGYEQYF
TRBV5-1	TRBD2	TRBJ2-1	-	TGCGCCAGCACGGAAGGGGACTATAGGTGGGCTGAGCAGTTCTTC	CASTEGDYRWAEQFF
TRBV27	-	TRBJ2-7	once	TGTGCCAGCAGTTTTTCGGGGAGCTCCTACGAGCAGTACTTC	CASSFSGSSYEQYF
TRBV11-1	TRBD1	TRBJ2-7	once	TGTGCCAGCAGCCTCGGACAGGGTCACTACGAGCAGTACTTC	CASSLGQGHYEQYF
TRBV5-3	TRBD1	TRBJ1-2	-	TGTGCCAGAAGCTGTGTCAGGGGGCGGCACTATGGCTACACCTTC	CARSCVRGRHYGYTF
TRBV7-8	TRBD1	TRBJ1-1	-	TGTGCCAGCAGCCGGGACAGGGGGCACACTGAAGCTTTCTTT	CASSRDRGHTEAFF
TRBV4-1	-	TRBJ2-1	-	TGCGCCAGCAGACGGACTATCCTCGATGAGCAGTTCTTC	CASRRTILDEQFF
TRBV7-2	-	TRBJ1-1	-	TGTGCCAGCAGCTCCGGGAGGACTTTCGTTATTACTGAAGCTTTCTTT	CASSSGRTFVITEAFF
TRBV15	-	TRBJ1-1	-	TGTGCCACCAGCAGAGGGGTCGAAGCTTTCTTT	CATSRGVEAFF
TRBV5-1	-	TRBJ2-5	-	TGCGCCAGCAGCTCGGCCCCGAGCGGCCCCCAAGAGACCCAGTACTTC	CASSSAPSGPQETQYF
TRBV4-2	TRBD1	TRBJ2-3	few	TGTGCCAGCAGCCAAGATGCCCAGGGGGTAGGAGATACGCAGTATTTT	CASSQDAQGVGDTQYF
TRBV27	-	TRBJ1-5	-	TGTGCCAGCAGTCCCCCAGGGCAGCCCCAGCATTTT	CASSPPGQPQHF
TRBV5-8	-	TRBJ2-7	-	TGTGCCAGCAGCTTTCAGACAGCCTCCTACGAGCAGTACTTC	CASSFQTASYEQYF
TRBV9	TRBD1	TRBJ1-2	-	TGTGCCAGCAGCGTAGCTACAGGGGGCGACTATGGCTACACCTTC	CASSVATGGDYGYTF
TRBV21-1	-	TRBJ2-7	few	TGTGCCAGCAGCGGGACTAGCGGGGGTCCTATCTACGAGCAGTACTTC	CASSGTSGGPIYEQYF
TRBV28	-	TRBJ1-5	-	TGTGCCAGCAGTGGACAGCACAATCAGCCCCAGCATTTT	CASSGQHNQPQHF
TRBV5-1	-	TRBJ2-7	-	TGCGCCAGCAGGCGGGCCCCAGCCTACGAGCAGTACTTC	CASRRAPAYEQYF
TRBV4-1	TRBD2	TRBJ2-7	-	TGCGCCAGCAGCCAAGATGGAACCGGGGGGGGTTGGTACGAGCAGTACTTC	CASSQDGTGGGWYEQYF
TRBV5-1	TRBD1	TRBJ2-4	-	TGCGCCAGCAGCTTTCCGGGACAGGGGATTAAAGGGCGAGCCAAAAACATTCAGTACTTC	CASSFPGQGIKGRAKNIQYF
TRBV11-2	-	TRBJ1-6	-	TGTGCCAGCAGCTTAGACAACTCACCCCTCCACTTT	CASSLDNSPLHF
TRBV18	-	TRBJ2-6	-	TGTGCCAGCTCCCCCACTTACACGGCCTCTGGGGCCAACGTCCTGACTTTC	CASSPTYTASGANVLTF
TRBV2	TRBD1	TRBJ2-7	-	TGTGCCAGCCAGGGGGACAGGGTCTACGAGCAGTACTTC	CASQGDRVYEQYF
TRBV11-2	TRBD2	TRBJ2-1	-	TGTGCCAGCAGCCGGACTAGCGGGGATTTGGGGGAGCAGTTCTTC	CASSRTSGDLGEQFF
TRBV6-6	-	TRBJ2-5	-	TGTGCCAGCAAAGAGGGGGGAGGGCAGGTGCGGGAGACCCAGTACTTC	CASKEGGGQVRETQYF
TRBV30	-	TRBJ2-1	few	TGTGCCTGGAGTTGGGGGGCCATAAAGACCAATGAGCAGTTCTTC	CAWSWGAIKTNEQFF
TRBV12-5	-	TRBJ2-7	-	TGTGCTAGTGGCCGGGACGGAGTCTACGAGCAGTACTTC	CASGRDGVYEQYF
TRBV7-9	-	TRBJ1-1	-	TGTGCCAGCAGCTTGGGTTTCGCTGAAGCTTTCTTT	CASSLGFAEAFF
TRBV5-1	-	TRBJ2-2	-	TGCGTCAGCAGCCCCCGGGGACCGAACACCGGGGAGCTGTTTTTT	CVSSPRGPNTGELFF
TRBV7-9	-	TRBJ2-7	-	TGTGCCAGCAGTCGTCTTAGGGCCACGGGCTCCTACGAGCAGTACTTC	CASSRLRATGSYEQYF
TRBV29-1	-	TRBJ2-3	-	TGCAGCGTTGAAGCCACGAGAGCTCCCAATACAGATACGCAGTATTTT	CSVEATRAPNTDTQYF
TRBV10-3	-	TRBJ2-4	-	TGTGCCATCAGTGAAACAGGGCAGGTCAAAAACATTCAGTACTTC	CAISETGQVKNIQYF
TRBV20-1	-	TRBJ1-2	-	TGCAGTGCCAAATATGGCTACACCTTC	CSAKYGYTF
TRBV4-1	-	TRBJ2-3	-	TGCGCCAGCAGCCATCTCTCTTGGGAAGATACGCAGTATTTT	CASSHLSWEDTQYF
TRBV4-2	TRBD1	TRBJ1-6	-	TGTGCCAGCAGCGAAGGACAGGGGGCTTCACCCCTCCACTTT	CASSEGQGASPLHF
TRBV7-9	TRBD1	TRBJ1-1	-	TGTGCCAGCAGCTTTCGGACAGGGGTATTAAACACTGAAGCTTTCTTT	CASSFRTGVLNTEAFF
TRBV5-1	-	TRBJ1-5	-	TGCGCCAGCAGCTTTGGGACCACGGGGCAGCCCCAGCATTTT	CASSFGTTGQPQHF
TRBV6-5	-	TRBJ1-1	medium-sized	TGTGCCAGCAGTTACGGCTTGAGAGCTTTCTTT	CASSYGLRAFF
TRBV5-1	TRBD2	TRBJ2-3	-	TGCGCCAGCAGTTTAGGACTAGCGGTTAGCACAGATACGCAGTATTTT	CASSLGLAVSTDTQYF
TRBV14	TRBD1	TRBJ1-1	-	TGTGCCAGCAGCCAACGGACAGGGGACTTCGCTGAAGCTTTCTTT	CASSQRTGDFAEAFF
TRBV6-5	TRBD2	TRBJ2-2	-	TGTGCCAGCAGTTACGGAGTAGCGGGGGGAACCGGGGAGCTGTTTTTT	CASSYGVAGGTGELFF
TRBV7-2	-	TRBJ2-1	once	TGTGCCAGCGTACCTTCGGCATACAATGAGCAGTTCTTC	CASVPSAYNEQFF
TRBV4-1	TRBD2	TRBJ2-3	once	TGCGCCAGCAGCCCTCCGGGACTAGCAGCAAGAACGCAGTATTTT	CASSPPGLAARTQYF
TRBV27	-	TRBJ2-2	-	TGTGCCAGCAGTTTTCGCTCAAACCGAGCCCCGAGGAACACCGGGGAGCTGTTTTTT	CASSFRSNRAPRNTGELFF
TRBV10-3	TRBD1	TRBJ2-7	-	TGTGCCATCAGTGAGTCGCCAACCGGGACAGGGGTCCCCTACGAGCAGTACTTC	CAISESPTGTGVPYEQYF
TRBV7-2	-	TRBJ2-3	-	TGTGCCAGCAGCTTAGCGTTCATAGATACGCAGTATTTT	CASSLAFIDTQYF
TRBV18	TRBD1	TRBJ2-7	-	TGTGCCAGCTCCCTCCCGGGACAGTCCTACGAGCAGTACTTC	CASSLPGQSYEQYF
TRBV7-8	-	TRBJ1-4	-	TGTGCCAGCAGCTTATTCCTTAATGAAAAACTGTTTTTT	CASSLFLNEKLFF
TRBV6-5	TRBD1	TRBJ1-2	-	TGTGCCAGCAGGGGACAGGGCGGCTACACCTTC	CASRGQGGYTF
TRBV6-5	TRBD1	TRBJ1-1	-	TGTGCCAGCAGTTCCTGGGACAGGAGTCTGAACACTGAAGCTTTCTTT	CASSSWDRSLNTEAFF